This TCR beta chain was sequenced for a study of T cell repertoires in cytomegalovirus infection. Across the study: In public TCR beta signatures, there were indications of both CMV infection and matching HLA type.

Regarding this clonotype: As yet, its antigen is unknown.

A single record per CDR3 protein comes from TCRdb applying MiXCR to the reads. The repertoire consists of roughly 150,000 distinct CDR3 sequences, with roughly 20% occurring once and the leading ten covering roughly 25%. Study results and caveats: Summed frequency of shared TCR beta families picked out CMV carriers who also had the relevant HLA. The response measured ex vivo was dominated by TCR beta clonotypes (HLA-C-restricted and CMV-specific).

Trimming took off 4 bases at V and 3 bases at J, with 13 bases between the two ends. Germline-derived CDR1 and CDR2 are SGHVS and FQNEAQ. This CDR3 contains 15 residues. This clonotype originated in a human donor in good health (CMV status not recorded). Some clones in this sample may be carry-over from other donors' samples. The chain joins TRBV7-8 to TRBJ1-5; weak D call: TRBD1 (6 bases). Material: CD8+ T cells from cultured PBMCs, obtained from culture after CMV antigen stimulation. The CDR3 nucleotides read TGTGCCAGCAGCTCGGCCGGACAGCTCAATCAGCCCCAGCATTTT. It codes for CASSSAGQLNQPQHF.